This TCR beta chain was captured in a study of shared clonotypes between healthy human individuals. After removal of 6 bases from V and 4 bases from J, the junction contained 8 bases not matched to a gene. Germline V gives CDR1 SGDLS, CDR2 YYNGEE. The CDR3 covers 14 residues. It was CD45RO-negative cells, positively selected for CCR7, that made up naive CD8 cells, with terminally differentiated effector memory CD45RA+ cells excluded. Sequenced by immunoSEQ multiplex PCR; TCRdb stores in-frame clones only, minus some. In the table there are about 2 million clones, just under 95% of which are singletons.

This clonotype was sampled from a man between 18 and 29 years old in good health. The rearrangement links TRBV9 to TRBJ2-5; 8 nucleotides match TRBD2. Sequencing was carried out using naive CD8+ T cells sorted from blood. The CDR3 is CASNVGGARETQYF. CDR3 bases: TGTGCCAGCAACGTCGGGGGGGCCCGAGAGACCCAGTACTTC.